This T cell receptor (beta chain) appears in the sequencing data of a study of blood T cell repertoires in COVID-19. Turning to the study itself: Sites across the United States, Italy and Spain contributed samples from acute and convalescent COVID-19. T cells, B-cell-depleted T cells, or PBMCs provided the cDNA or gDNA that served as material.

V was trimmed by 1 base and J by 3 bases, leaving 9 bases between them. CDR1 and CDR2 from the germline V gene are SGHNT and YENEEA. The CDR3 totals 14 residues. Authors' analysis steps: Researchers report that nucleated cell counts were estimated from reference gene primer amplification. Repertoires were generated with immunoSEQ multiplex PCR, while TCRdb's copy carries only in-frame clones and drops some. V and J calls plus clone size are reproduced from that table; the DNA served to infer D and trimming. Counted here are around 90,000 clones, around nine tenths occurring once; the ten biggest clones make up around 2%.

The TCR comes from a man between 50 and 59 years old with COVID-19, enrolled during active disease. The chain combines TRBV11-3 with TRBJ1-1; D possibly corresponds to TRBD1 (5 bases). The specimen sequenced was peripheral blood. CDR3 nucleotide sequence: TGTGCCAGCAGCTTAGCAGGGCCCGACACTGAAGCTTTCTTT. It is translated as CASSLAGPDTEAFF.